This T cell receptor (beta chain) was sequenced during a study of patients and donors after allogeneic stem cell transplantation. TCRdb recomputed calls from the RT-PCR reads with MiXCR, one row per CDR3 protein. The data hold about 160,000 distinct CDR3 sequences, with 25% to 35% observed a single time. The CDR3 is 13 residues long. Germline CDR1 reads DFQATT; CDR2 reads SNEGSKA (reference sequence). Trimming took 5 bases from V and 4 from J, leaving 15 bases between them. The sequence was obtained from a human donor who was either an allogeneic HSCT recipient or a stem cell or donor lymphocyte infusion donor (not recorded which). It is not recorded whose cells these are; they may come from a transplant donor. Sequencing was done on a sample of blood, either unsorted or a sorted T cell fraction (not recorded which). This chain uses TRBV20-1 with TRBJ2-7; a weak D match, TRBD2 (5 bases). The CDR3 here is CSALLSRTYEQYF. The CDR3 DNA follows: TGCAGTGCTTTACTATCCCGGACTTACGAGCAGTACTTC.